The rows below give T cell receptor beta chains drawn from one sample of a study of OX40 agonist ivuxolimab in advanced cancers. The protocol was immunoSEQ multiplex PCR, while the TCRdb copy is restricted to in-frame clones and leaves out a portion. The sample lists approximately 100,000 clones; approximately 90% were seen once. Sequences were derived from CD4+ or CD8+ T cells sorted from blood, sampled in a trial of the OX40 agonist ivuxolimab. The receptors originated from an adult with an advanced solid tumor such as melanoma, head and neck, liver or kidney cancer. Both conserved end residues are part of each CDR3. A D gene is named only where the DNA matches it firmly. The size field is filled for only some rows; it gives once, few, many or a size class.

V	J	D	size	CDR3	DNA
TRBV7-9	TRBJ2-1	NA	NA	CASTMGQSWEQFF	TGTGCCAGCACAATGGGGCAGTCTTGGGAGCAGTTCTTC
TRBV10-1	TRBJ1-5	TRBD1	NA	CASSDRDSGRRSNQPQHF	TGCGCCAGCAGTGATAGGGACAGCGGCAGGAGAAGCAATCAGCCCCAGCATTTT
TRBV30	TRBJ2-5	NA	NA	CAWRVWRPQETQYF	TGTGCCTGGAGGGTATGGAGGCCCCAAGAGACCCAGTACTTC
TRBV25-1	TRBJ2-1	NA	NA	CASAHGAGYNEQFF	TGTGCCAGCGCGCACGGGGCTGGATACAATGAGCAGTTCTTC
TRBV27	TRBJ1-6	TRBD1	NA	CASSLLAAGGSPLHF	TGTGCCAGCAGTTTACTGGCGGCAGGGGGTTCACCCCTCCACTTT
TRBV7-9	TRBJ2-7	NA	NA	CASSFGYDEQYF	TGTGCCAGCAGCTTCGGCTACGACGAGCAGTACTTC
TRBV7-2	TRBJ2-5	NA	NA	CASSLRGETQYF	TGTGCCAGCAGCCTCAGAGGCGAGACCCAGTACTTC
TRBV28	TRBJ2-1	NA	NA	CASSFTGQGHNEQFF	TGTGCCAGCAGTTTCACGGGACAAGGTCACAATGAGCAGTTCTTC
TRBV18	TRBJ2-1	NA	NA	CASSPDGSYNEQFF	TGTGCCAGCTCACCTGACGGAAGCTACAATGAGCAGTTCTTC
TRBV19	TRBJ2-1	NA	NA	CASSGPGSYNEQFF	TGTGCCAGTAGTGGTCCAGGTTCCTACAATGAGCAGTTCTTC
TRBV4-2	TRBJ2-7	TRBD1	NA	CASSIQTGTGSTEQYF	TGTGCCAGCAGCATACAGACAGGGACGGGATCTACCGAGCAGTACTTC
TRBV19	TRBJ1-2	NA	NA	CATNQDSRNYGYTF	TGTGCCACCAACCAGGACAGTCGGAACTATGGCTACACCTTC
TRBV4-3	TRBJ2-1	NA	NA	CASSQGEGAPYNEQFF	TGCGCCAGCAGCCAAGGGGAGGGGGCCCCCTACAATGAGCAGTTCTTC
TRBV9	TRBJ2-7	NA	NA	CASSVGGTDSYEQYF	TGTGCCAGCAGCGTAGGCGGGACTGATTCCTACGAGCAGTACTTC
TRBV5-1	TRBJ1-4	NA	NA	CASSLGSTTNEKLFF	TGCGCCAGCAGCTTGGGCAGCACAACTAATGAAAAACTGTTTTTT
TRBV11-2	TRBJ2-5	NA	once	CASSLIGFLGKETQYF	TGTGCCAGCAGCCTTATCGGGTTCCTAGGGAAAGAGACCCAGTACTTC
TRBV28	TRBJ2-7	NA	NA	CASSLSTSEQYF	TGTGCCAGTTCGCTCAGCACATCCGAGCAGTACTTC
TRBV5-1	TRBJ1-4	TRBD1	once	CASRATGVRAEKLFF	TGCGCCAGCAGGGCAACAGGGGTCCGAGCGGAAAAACTGTTTTTT
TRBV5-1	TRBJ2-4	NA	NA	CASSGGLLAKNIQYF	TGCGCCAGCAGCGGGGGACTCCTAGCCAAAAACATTCAGTACTTC
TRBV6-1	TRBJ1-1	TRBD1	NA	CASSRDSYMNTEAFF	TGTGCCAGCAGCCGGGACAGCTATATGAACACTGAAGCTTTCTTT
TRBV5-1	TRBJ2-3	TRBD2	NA	CASSFGGLGSTDTQYF	TGCGCCAGCAGCTTCGGGGGACTAGGGAGCACAGATACGCAGTATTTT
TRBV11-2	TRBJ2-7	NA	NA	CASRVTRYEQYF	TGTGCCAGCAGAGTGACGAGATACGAGCAGTACTTC
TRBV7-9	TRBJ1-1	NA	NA	CASSLGAMNTEAFF	TGTGCCAGCAGCTTAGGCGCTATGAACACTGAAGCTTTCTTT
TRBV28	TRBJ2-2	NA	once	CASWKKDTGELFF	TGTGCCAGCTGGAAGAAGGACACCGGGGAGCTGTTTTTT
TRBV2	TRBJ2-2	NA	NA	CASRLWATNTGELFF	TGTGCCAGCAGGTTGTGGGCCACGAACACCGGGGAGCTGTTTTTT
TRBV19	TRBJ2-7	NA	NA	CASMGSNDYEQYF	TGTGCCAGTATGGGCAGTAACGACTACGAGCAGTACTTC
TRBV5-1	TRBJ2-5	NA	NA	CASSLSGGAGETQYF	TGCGCCAGCAGCTTGTCGGGGGGCGCCGGGGAGACCCAGTACTTC
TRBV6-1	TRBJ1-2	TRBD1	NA	CASSERTGALFYGYTF	TGTGCCAGCAGTGAAAGGACAGGAGCCCTGTTCTATGGCTACACCTTC
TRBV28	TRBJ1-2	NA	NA	CASSSGGDWGYTF	TGTGCCAGCAGTTCGGGAGGAGACTGGGGCTACACCTTC
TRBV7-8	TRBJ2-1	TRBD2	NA	CASSRTSGRYNEQFF	TGTGCCAGCAGCCGAACTAGCGGGAGGTACAATGAGCAGTTCTTC
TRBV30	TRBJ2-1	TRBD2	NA	CAWSGTSGGNEQFF	TGTGCCTGGAGTGGTACTAGCGGGGGCAATGAGCAGTTCTTC
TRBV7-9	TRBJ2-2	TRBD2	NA	CASSFGLAGANTGELFF	TGTGCCAGCAGCTTTGGGCTAGCGGGAGCGAACACCGGGGAGCTGTTTTTT
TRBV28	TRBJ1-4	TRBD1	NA	CASSLIGTGEEKLFF	TGTGCCAGCAGTTTAATCGGGACAGGGGAAGAAAAACTGTTTTTT
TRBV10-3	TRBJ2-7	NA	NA	CAISEYGSYEQYF	TGTGCCATCAGTGAGTACGGCTCCTACGAGCAGTACTTC
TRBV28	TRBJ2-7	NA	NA	CASSPRTASYEQYF	TGTGCCAGCAGTCCTCGGACAGCGTCCTACGAGCAGTACTTC
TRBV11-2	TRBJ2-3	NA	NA	CASSSTDSTDTQYF	TGTGCCAGCAGCTCGACGGATAGCACAGATACGCAGTATTTT
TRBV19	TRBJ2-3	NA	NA	CASRSGSRDTQYF	TGTGCCAGTAGGAGCGGGTCTAGAGATACGCAGTATTTT
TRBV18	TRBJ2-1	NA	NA	CASSPPNTGNEQFF	TGTGCCAGCTCACCACCGAATACGGGCAATGAGCAGTTCTTC
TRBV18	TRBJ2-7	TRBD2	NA	CASSPAGLAAAEQYF	TGTGCCAGCTCACCCGCGGGACTAGCGGCGGCCGAGCAGTACTTC
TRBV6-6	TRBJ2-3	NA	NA	CASSLLGFLGDTQYF	TGTGCCAGCAGTTTGCTTGGGTTCCTCGGAGATACGCAGTATTTT
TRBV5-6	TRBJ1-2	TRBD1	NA	CASTNRGVNYGYTF	TGTGCCAGCACAAACAGGGGGGTTAACTATGGCTACACCTTC
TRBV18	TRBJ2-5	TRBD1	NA	CASSPRQGEGETQYF	TGTGCCAGCTCACCACGACAGGGGGAGGGAGAGACCCAGTACTTC